One sample yielded the 29 T cell receptor beta chains listed below, sequenced in a study of metastatic and nonmetastatic thyroid tumors. There were no patients who had received any treatment before thyroid surgery. TCRdb re-called clones from the PCR reads using MiXCR. The sample holds some 33,000 clones, over 12% seen once. The sequencing sample was made of blood. These receptors were taken from a male donor with papillary thyroid cancer or a benign thyroid nodule (not recorded which). Some clones in this sample may be carry-over from other donors' samples.

This clone was recorded many times. J is TRBJ1-2 and V is TRBV29-1; D might be TRBD1 (6 bases). The V end was cut by 2 bases, the J end by 2 bases, with 18 bases between. The length of the CDR3 is 16 residues. CDR1 SQVTM and CDR2 ANQGSEA come from the germline V gene. The CDR3 sequence is CSVEPGRGRINYGYTF. CDR3 DNA: TGCAGCGTTGAACCCGGGAGGGGGAGAATCAACTATGGCTACACCTTC. The variable domain in full, completed from reference TRBV29-1 and TRBJ1-2, reads SAVISQKPSRDICQRGTSLTIQCQVDSQVTMMFWYRQQPGQSLTLIATANQGSEATYESGFVIDKFPISRPNLTFSTLTVSNMSPEDSSIYLCSVEPGRGRINYGYTFGSGTRLTVV.

This clone appeared a few times. The rearrangement links TRBV12-3 or TRBV12-4 to TRBJ2-7; the D is unclear. The CDR3 loop spans 11 amino acids. Trimming took 3 bases from V and 6 from J, leaving 6 bases between them. The chain's CDR3 is CASSLRREQYF. CDR3 coding DNA: TGTGCCAGCAGTTTGAGGCGCGAGCAGTACTTC.

This clone was seen repeatedly, ten times or more. The chain has TRBV28 and TRBJ2-4; no clear D. Germline CDR1 and CDR2: MDHEN and SYDVKM. Trimming left V 6 bases short and J 0 bases short, with 18 bases between. This CDR3 region has 17 residues. The DNA of the CDR3 is TGTGCCAGCAGCAGCAAGAGGACCGATCTAGCCAAAAACATTCAGTACTTC. Its translation is CASSSKRTDLAKNIQYF. The complete variable domain, with remaining parts taken from reference TRBV28 and TRBJ2-4, reads DVKVTQSSRYLVKRTGEKVFLECVQDMDHENMFWYRQDPGLGLRLIYFSYDVKMKEKGDIPEGYSVSREKKERFSLILESASTNQTSMYLCASSSKRTDLAKNIQYFGAGTRLSVL.

At least ten counts were recorded for this clone. The chain is built from TRBV30 and TRBJ2-5; no clear D. V was pared by 1 base and J by 3 bases, with 9 bases between. CDR1 is GTSNPN, CDR2 SVGIG, per germline (reference sequence). This CDR3 has 13 residues. Here the CDR3 reads CAWSEGSKETQYF. CDR3 DNA: TGTGCCTGGAGTGAAGGGTCCAAAGAGACCCAGTACTTC.

This clone was counted a single time. The V and J genes are TRBV24-1 and TRBJ2-7; perhaps D is TRBD1 or TRBD2 (5 bases each). This CDR3 contains 14 residues. Germline V CDR1 and CDR2: KGHDR, SFDVKD. V lost 8 bases to trimming and J lost 6 bases, with 19 bases between them. CDR3 DNA sequence: TGTGCCACCATCTTGGGACGGTCTATCGCCGAGCAGTACTTC. It codes for CATILGRSIAEQYF.

The sample holds many counts of this clone. V gene TRBV5-4 combines with J gene TRBJ2-3; 12 nucleotides align to TRBD1. Per germline, CDR1 SGHNT and CDR2 YYREEE (reference sequence). Trimming removed 5 bases from V and 6 bases from J; junction bases left unmatched: 7. The CDR3 totals 15 residues. CDR3 in DNA: TGTGCCAGCAGGGAAGGGACAGGGGGCCCGGATACGCAGTATTTT. Amino acid sequence: CASREGTGGPDTQYF.

The table lists this clone with many counts. The V and J genes are TRBV30 and TRBJ2-2; D is uncertain. Germline CDR1 and CDR2: GTSNPN and SVGIG (reference sequence). Trimming stripped 1 base from V and 5 bases from J, with 2 bases between. The CDR3 runs to 11 residues. The CDR3 DNA reads as TGTGCCTGGAGTGGGACCGGGGAGCTGTTTTTT. Its protein product is CAWSGTGELFF.

This clone occurred many times. Written as DNA, the CDR3 is TGTGCCAGCAGTCGCGGCAGGGACGACACGCAGTATTTT. Translated: CASSRGRDDTQYF. This rearrangement joins TRBV4-2 to TRBJ2-3, with D perhaps TRBD1 or TRBD2 (5 bases each). Germline CDR1 and CDR2: LGHNA and YNFKEQ. The CDR3 extends over 13 amino acids. Trimming removed 6 bases from V and 9 bases from J, with 16 bases in between.

This clone was seen at least ten times. The gene calls are TRBV7-2 and TRBJ1-3; D is uncertain. The CDR3 is 15 amino acids. V lost 1 base, J lost 0 bases, and 7 bases lay in between. Germline V gives CDR1 SGHTA, CDR2 FQGNSA. The DNA of the CDR3 is TGTGCCAGCAGCTTAGTGTCGGGCTCTGGAAACACCATATATTTT. Translation: CASSLVSGSGNTIYF.

This clone occurred many times. The chain recombines TRBV7-6 with TRBJ2-1, with 9 bases identical to TRBD2. CDR3 length: 16 residues. CDR1 SGHVS and CDR2 FNYEAQ come from the germline V gene. J was trimmed by 4 bases and V by 3 bases; bases with no gene match: 7. The CDR3 DNA reads TGTGCCAGCAGCTTCGGAGCGGGAGGCTCTTACAATGAGCAGTTCTTC. The encoded protein is CASSFGAGGSYNEQFF.

This clone has ten or more counts. The chain employs TRBV5-1 and TRBJ2-4, with 10 positions matching TRBD1. This CDR3 contains 16 residues. Unmatched junction bases numbered 10, after V lost 1 base and J lost 9 bases. Looked up from germline, CDR1 is SGHRS and CDR2 is YFSETQ. The CDR3 coding sequence is TGCGCCAGCAGCTTGTACGCGACAGGGGGCGCAGGCATTCAGTACTTC. Translated: CASSLYATGGAGIQYF.

The chain is built from TRBV5-1 and TRBJ2-5; unclear D gene. The CDR3 loop spans 14 amino acids. Trimming shortened V by 4 bases and J by 12 bases, and 22 bases separated the two germline ends. From germline, CDR1 is SGHRS and CDR2 YFSETQ. The CDR3 DNA reads TGCGCCAGCAGCCCCACGAGTGGTAAAGAGCCCAAGTACTTC. Translating gives CASSPTSGKEPKYF.

This clone has a count of ten or more. V usage is TRBV3-1 and J usage is TRBJ2-5, with a possible D match to TRBD2 (5 bases). CDR3 length equals 14 residues. V gave up 4 bases and J gave up 4 bases, with 13 bases separating them. From germline, CDR1 is LGHDT and CDR2 YNNKEL (reference sequence). DNA for the CDR3: TGTGCCAGCAGCCCATCCCTGGGGAGAGAGACCCAGTACTTC. Translating it yields CASSPSLGRETQYF.

This clone showed up many times. J is TRBJ2-7 and V is TRBV6-5; D call uncertain. The germline V and J ends were trimmed by 0 bases and 2 bases, with 5 bases remaining between them. The CDR3 sequence is 13 residues long. Germline V gene lookup returns CDR1 MNHEY and CDR2 SVGAGI. This CDR3 is CASSYSGAYEQYF. For the CDR3, the DNA is TGTGCCAGCAGTTACTCTGGCGCCTACGAGCAGTACTTC.

The chain employs TRBV28 and TRBJ2-3, with 10 bases identical to TRBD2. Germline assignment: CDR1 MDHEN and CDR2 SYDVKM. The CDR3 is 13 amino acids. The V segment lost 10 bases and the J segment 6 bases; nucleotides outside the gene matches: 7. The CDR3 loop reads CAISGGGTDTQYF. CDR3 coding DNA: TGTGCCATCAGCGGGGGGGGGACTGATACGCAGTATTTT.

This clone was seen a few times. A read error is possible here, since a much larger clone lies one base away. The J gene is TRBJ1-5, the V gene TRBV30, with D unclear. The V gene's germline CDR1 is GTSNPN and CDR2 SVGIG (reference sequence). The CDR3 sequence is 13 residues long. V was clipped by 2 bases and J by 3 bases, with 8 bases between them. DNA of the CDR3: TGTGCCTGGAGTTTACGGTACAATCAGCCCCAGCATTTT. It codes for CAWSLRYNQPQHF.

In its sample, this clone was seen many times. The chain recombines TRBV15 with TRBJ1-3; weak D call: TRBD1 (6 bases). Germline V lookup: CDR1 LNHNV, CDR2 YYDKDF (reference sequence). This CDR3 is 13 amino acids long. The V end lost 8 bases, the J end lost 0 bases, and 8 bases lay between the germline ends. In DNA, the CDR3 is TGTGCCACCCGGGGGGCCTCTGGAAACACCATATATTTT. Translated, it gives CATRGASGNTIYF.

This clone was observed at least ten times. This chain joins TRBV30 and TRBJ2-5, with 10 bases aligning to TRBD2. J lost 1 base, V lost 1 base, and 6 bases had no gene match. Germline CDR1 and CDR2: GTSNPN and SVGIG (reference sequence). The CDR3 has 16 residues. DNA of the CDR3: TGTGCCTGGAGTGGGCTAGCGGGAGCCTCCCAAGAGACCCAGTACTTC. Translating it yields CAWSGLAGASQETQYF.

For this clone: The junction shows a germline mismatch at one end, possibly a read error. The rearrangement uses TRBV5-5 and TRBJ1-1; D gene ambiguous. CDR1 and CDR2 (germline): SGHKS, YYEKEE (reference sequence). This CDR3 has 8 amino acids. The DNA for the CDR3 is TGTGCCAGCAGCTTGGCCCTCTTT. It yields the protein CASSLALF.

The table lists this clone with many counts. This rearrangement joins TRBV20-1 to TRBJ2-7; D ambiguous. Germline V gene data show CDR1 as DFQATT and CDR2 as SNEGSKA (reference sequence). Trimming pared 5 bases from V and 7 bases from J, leaving 15 bases between. The CDR3 totals 12 residues. In DNA, the CDR3 is TGCAGTGCTCGGCCAGACCTTAGGGAGCAGTACTTC. It codes for CSARPDLREQYF.

The chain couples TRBV4-3 to TRBJ2-1, with D possibly being TRBD1 (6 bases). The CDR3 covers 15 residues. Germline V gene sequence: CDR1 LGHNA, CDR2 YSLEER. Trimming left V 5 bases short and J 9 bases short, with 20 bases between. CDR3 protein: CASSNPGALRGEQFF. The CDR3 DNA follows: TGCGCCAGCAGCAATCCAGGGGCTCTCAGAGGTGAGCAGTTCTTC.

This clone has only a few counts. V gene TRBV12-3 or TRBV12-4 combines with J gene TRBJ2-7; maybe TRBD2 (5 bases). The CDR3 runs to 11 residues. The V end lost 3 bases, the J end lost 6 bases, and 6 bases lay between the germline ends. CDR3 region: CASSFGVEQYF. The CDR3 nucleotides read TGTGCCAGCAGTTTCGGGGTCGAGCAGTACTTC.

This clone was observed many times. J is TRBJ2-7 and V is TRBV7-2; D tentatively reads TRBD1 or TRBD2 (5 bases each). V was pared by 5 bases and J by 2 bases, with 16 bases between. This CDR3 contains 15 residues. CDR1 is SGHTA and CDR2 is FQGNSA in the germline V gene. The CDR3 spells CASSPQGRSTYEQYF. The CDR3 nucleotides are TGTGCCAGCAGCCCCCAGGGACGAAGCACCTACGAGCAGTACTTC.

This sequence joins TRBV6-1 and TRBJ2-1, with D perhaps given as TRBD1 or TRBD2 (5 bases each). This CDR3 contains 15 residues. Germline CDR1 reads MNHNS; CDR2 reads SASEGT. The ends were cut back, 3 bases at V and 5 bases at J, with 14 bases in the middle. In nucleotides, the CDR3 is TGTGCCAGCAGTGACCAGGGAAGAGGGAACAATGAGCAGTTCTTC. It translates to CASSDQGRGNNEQFF.

The table lists this clone with many counts. This chain joins TRBV11-2 and TRBJ2-1; the D gene is possibly TRBD1 (5 bases). CDR3 length equals 14 residues. V was clipped by 3 bases and J by 7 bases, with 13 bases between them. Germline CDR1 reads SGHAT; CDR2 reads FQNNGV. The DNA for the CDR3 is TGTGCCAGCAGCTTTTCAGGGTTCGGAAATGAGCAGTTCTTC. This gives the protein CASSFSGFGNEQFF. Supplemented by reference TRBV11-2 and TRBJ2-1, the full variable domain reads EAGVAQSPRYKIIEKRQSVAFWCNPISGHATLYWYQQILGQGPKLLIQFQNNGVVDDSQLPKDRFSAERLKGVDSTLKIQPAKLEDSAVYLCASSFSGFGNEQFFGPGTRLTVL.

This clone was counted at least ten times. The J gene is TRBJ2-1, the V gene TRBV20-1; D gene unclear. The CDR3 runs 10 residues. Germline V gene sequence: CDR1 DFQATT, CDR2 SNEGSKA (reference sequence). Deletions cut 1 base from V and 9 bases from J, with 4 bases between. CDR3 coding DNA: TGCAGTGCTAGAGTATCTGAGCAGTTCTTC. It yields the protein CSARVSEQFF.

The gene calls are TRBV25-1 and TRBJ2-5; D unclear. Germline CDR1 reads MGHDK; CDR2 reads SYGVNS. CDR3 length equals 13 residues. The V end lost 3 bases, the J end lost 4 bases, and 9 bases lay between the germline ends. CDR3 amino acids: CASSDSSGETQYF. The CDR3 nucleotides are TGTGCCAGCAGTGATTCCAGTGGAGAGACCCAGTACTTC.

At least ten counts were recorded for this clone. This chain joins TRBV2 and TRBJ2-1; weak D call: TRBD2 (6 bases). The CDR3 is 15 amino acids. V lost 5 bases, J lost 0 bases, and 11 bases lay in between. The germline CDR1 and CDR2 sequences are SNHLY and FYNNEI. Here the CDR3 reads CASSPSASSYNEQFF. In DNA, the CDR3 is TGTGCCAGCAGTCCTAGCGCGAGCTCCTACAATGAGCAGTTCTTC.

This clone has a count of ten or more. This chain connects TRBV12-3 or TRBV12-4 to TRBJ1-2, with D perhaps TRBD1 (5 bases). The V end lost 5 bases, the J end lost 4 bases, and 17 bases lay between the germline ends. The CDR3 covers 15 residues. The CDR3 region has the DNA TGTGCCAGCAGTCCTGGGGGGGATGGCGCCTATGGCTACACCTTC. The encoded protein is CASSPGGDGAYGYTF.